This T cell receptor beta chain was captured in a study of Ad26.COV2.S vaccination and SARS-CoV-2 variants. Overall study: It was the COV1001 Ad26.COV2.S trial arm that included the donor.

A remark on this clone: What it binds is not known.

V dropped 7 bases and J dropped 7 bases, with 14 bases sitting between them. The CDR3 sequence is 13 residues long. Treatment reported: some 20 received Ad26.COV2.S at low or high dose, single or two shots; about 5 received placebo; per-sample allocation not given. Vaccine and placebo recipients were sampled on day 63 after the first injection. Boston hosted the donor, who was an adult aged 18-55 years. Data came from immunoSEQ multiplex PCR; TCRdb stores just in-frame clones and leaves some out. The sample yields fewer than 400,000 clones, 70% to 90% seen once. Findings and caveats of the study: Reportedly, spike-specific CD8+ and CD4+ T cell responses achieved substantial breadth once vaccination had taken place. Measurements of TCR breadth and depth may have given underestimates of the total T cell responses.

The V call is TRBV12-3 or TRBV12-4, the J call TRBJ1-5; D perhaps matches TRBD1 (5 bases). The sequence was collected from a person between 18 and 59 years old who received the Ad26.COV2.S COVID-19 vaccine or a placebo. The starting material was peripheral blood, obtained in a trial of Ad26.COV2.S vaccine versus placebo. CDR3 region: CASTAGPEQPQHF. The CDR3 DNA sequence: TGTGCCAGCACCGCGGGACCAGAACAGCCCCAGCATTTT.